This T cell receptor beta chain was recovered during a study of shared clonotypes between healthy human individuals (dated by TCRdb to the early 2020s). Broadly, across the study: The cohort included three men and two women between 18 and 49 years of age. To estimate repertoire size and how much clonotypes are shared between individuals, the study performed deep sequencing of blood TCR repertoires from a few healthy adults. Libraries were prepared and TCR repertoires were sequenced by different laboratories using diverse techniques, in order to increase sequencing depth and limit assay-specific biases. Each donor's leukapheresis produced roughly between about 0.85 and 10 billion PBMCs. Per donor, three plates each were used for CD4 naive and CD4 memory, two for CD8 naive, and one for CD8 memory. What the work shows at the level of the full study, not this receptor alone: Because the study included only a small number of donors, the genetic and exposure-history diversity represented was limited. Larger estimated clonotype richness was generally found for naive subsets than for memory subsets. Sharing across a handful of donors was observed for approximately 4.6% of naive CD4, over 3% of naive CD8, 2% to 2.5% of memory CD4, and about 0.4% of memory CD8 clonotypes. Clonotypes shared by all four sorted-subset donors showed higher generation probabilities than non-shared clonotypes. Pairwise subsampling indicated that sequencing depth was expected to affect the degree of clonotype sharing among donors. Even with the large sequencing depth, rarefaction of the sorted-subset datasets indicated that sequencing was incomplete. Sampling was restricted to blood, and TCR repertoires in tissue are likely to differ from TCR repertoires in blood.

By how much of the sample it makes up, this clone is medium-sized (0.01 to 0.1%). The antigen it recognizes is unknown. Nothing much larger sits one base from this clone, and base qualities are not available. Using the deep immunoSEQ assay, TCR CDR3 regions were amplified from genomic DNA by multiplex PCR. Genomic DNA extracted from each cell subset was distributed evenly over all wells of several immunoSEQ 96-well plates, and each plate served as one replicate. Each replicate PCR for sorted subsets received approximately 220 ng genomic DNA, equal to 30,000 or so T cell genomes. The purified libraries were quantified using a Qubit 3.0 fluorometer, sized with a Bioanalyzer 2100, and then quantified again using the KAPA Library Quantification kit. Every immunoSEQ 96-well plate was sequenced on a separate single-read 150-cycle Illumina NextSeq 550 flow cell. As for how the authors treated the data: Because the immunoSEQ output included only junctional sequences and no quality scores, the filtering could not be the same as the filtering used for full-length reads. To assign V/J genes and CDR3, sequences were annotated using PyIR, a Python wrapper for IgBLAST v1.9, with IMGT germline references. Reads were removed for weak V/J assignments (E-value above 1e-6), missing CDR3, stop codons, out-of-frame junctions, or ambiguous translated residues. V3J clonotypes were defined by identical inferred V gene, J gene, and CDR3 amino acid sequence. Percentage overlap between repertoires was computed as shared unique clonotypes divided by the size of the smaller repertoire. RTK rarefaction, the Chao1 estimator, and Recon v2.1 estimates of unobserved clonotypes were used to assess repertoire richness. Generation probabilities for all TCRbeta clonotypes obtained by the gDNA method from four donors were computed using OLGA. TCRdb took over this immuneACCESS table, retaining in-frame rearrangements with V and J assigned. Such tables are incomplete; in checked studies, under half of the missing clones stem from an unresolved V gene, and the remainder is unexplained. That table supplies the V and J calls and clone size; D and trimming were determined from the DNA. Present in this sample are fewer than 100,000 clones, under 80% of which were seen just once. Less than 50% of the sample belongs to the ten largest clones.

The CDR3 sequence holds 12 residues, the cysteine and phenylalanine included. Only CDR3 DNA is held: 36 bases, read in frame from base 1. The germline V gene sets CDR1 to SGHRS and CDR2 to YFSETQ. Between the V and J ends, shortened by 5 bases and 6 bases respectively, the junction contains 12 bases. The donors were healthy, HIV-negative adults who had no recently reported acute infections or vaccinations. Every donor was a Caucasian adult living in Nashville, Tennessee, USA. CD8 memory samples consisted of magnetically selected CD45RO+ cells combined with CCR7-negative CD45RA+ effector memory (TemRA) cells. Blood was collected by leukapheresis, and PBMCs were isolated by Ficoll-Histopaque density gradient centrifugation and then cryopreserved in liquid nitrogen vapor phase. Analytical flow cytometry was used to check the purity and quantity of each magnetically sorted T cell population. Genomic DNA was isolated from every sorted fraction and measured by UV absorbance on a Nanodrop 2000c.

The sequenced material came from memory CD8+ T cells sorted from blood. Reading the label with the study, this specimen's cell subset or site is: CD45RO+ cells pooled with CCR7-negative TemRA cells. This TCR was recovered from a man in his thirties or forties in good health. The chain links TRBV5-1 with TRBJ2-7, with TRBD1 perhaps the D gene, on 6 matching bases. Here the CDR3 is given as CASRQGLREQYF. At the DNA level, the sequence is TGCGCCAGCAGACAGGGTCTCCGCGAGCAGTACTTC.